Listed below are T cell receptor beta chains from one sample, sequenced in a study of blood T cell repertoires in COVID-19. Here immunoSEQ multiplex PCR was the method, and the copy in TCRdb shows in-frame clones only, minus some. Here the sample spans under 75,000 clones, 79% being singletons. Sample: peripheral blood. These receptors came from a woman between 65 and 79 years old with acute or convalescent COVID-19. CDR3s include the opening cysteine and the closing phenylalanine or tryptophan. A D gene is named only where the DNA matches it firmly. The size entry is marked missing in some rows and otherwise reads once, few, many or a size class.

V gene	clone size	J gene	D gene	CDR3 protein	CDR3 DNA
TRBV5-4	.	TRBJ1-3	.	CASSLGGGGGNTIYF	TGTGCCAGCAGCCTGGGGGGGGGAGGTGGAAACACCATATATTTT
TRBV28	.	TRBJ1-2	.	CASSRGGYGYTF	TGTGCCAGCAGTCGCGGGGGGTATGGCTACACCTTC
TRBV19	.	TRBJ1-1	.	CASSSRAGYTEAFF	TGTGCCAGTAGTAGCAGGGCCGGGTATACTGAAGCTTTCTTT
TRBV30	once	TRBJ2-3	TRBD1	CAWSPRTGGAQYF	TGTGCCTGGAGTCCAAGGACAGGGGGCGCGCAGTATTTT
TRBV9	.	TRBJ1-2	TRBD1	CASSVDRGNYGYTF	TGTGCCAGCAGCGTGGACAGGGGTAACTATGGCTACACCTTC
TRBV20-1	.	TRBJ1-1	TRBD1	CSASGRGKGEAFF	TGCAGTGCTAGTGGCAGGGGGAAAGGTGAAGCTTTCTTT
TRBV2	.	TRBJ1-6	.	CASSVQGGSPLHF	TGTGCCAGCAGTGTCCAGGGTGGATCACCCCTCCACTTT
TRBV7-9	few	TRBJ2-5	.	CASSLAPSRAQYF	TGTGCCAGCAGTCTAGCTCCTTCTCGCGCCCAGTACTTC
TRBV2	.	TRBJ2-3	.	CASSPPGGDTQYF	TGTGCCAGCAGCCCGCCTGGGGGGGATACGCAGTATTTT
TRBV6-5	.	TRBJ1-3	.	CASSNDEQGNTIYF	TGTGCCAGCAGTAACGATGAACAGGGTAACACCATATATTTT
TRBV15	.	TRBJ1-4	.	CATSRAGTLNEKLFF	TGTGCCACCAGCAGAGCCGGGACTCTTAATGAAAAACTGTTTTTT
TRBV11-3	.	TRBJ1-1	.	CASSLGQMNTEAFF	TGTGCCAGCAGCTTAGGGCAGATGAACACTGAAGCTTTCTTT
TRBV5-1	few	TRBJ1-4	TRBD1	CASSLTPGTGRRNEKLFF	TGCGCCAGCAGCTTAACGCCGGGGACAGGGCGAAGGAATGAAAAACTGTTTTTT
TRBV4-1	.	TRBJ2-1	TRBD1	CASSQDRSDRGSYNEQFF	TGCGCCAGCAGCCAAGATAGGTCGGACAGGGGTTCCTACAATGAGCAGTTCTTC
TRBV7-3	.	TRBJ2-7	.	CASSTAGSYEQYF	TGTGCCAGCAGCACGGCAGGTTCCTACGAGCAGTACTTC
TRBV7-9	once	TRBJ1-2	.	CASSLLQNDGYTF	TGTGCCAGCAGCTTACTACAGAACGATGGCTACACCTTC
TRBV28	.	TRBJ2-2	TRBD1	CASSFEGAAGELFF	TGTGCCAGCAGTTTCGAGGGGGCGGCCGGGGAGCTGTTTTTT
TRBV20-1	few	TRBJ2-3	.	CSPKRDTQYF	TGCAGCCCCAAGAGGGATACGCAGTATTTT
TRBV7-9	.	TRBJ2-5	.	CASSPTALDTQYF	TGTGCCAGCAGCCCCACAGCTTTAGATACCCAGTACTTC
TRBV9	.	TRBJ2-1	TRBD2	CASSVSGGANNEQFF	TGTGCCAGCAGCGTATCCGGGGGGGCCAACAATGAGCAGTTCTTC
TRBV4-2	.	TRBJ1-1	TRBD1	CASSQEDRQNTEAFF	TGTGCCAGCAGCCAAGAGGACAGGCAGAACACTGAAGCTTTCTTT
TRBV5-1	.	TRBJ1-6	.	CASSPRGDSPLHF	TGCGCCAGCAGCCCCAGGGGCGATTCACCCCTCCACTTT
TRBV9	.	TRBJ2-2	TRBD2	CASSPRGRTSGVNTGELFF	TGTGCCAGCAGCCCCCGAGGAAGGACTAGCGGGGTCAACACCGGGGAGCTGTTTTTT
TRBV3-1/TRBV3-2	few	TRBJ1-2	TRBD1	CASSPTGGRGYTF	TGTGCCAGCAGCCCGACAGGGGGCCGTGGCTACACCTTC
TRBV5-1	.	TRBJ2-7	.	CASSGGVGDEQYF	TGCGCCAGCAGCGGAGGGGTAGGAGACGAGCAGTACTTC
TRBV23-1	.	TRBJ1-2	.	CASNRDKNYGYTF	TGCGCCAGCAACCGGGACAAAAACTATGGCTACACCTTC
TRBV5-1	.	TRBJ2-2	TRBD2	CASSGGGGETGELFF	TGCGCCAGCAGCGGCGGCGGGGGGGAAACCGGGGAGCTGTTTTTT
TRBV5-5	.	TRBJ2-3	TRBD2	CASSSPMLAGGRHTQYF	TGTGCCAGCAGCTCCCCTATGCTAGCGGGGGGTCGACATACGCAGTATTTT
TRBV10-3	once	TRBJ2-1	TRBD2	CAISTTQAGGGQFF	TGTGCCATCAGTACTACCCAAGCGGGGGGAGGGCAGTTCTTC
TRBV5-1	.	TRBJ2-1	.	CASSPGPGGDPNEQFF	TGCGCCAGCAGCCCGGGGCCTGGGGGCGACCCCAATGAGCAGTTCTTC
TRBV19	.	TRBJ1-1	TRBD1	CASRHRGTGTEAFF	TGTGCCAGTAGGCACAGGGGGACCGGGACTGAAGCTTTCTTT
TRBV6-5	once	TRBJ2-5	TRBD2	CASRESGGAGETQYF	TGTGCCAGCAGAGAGAGCGGGGGGGCCGGGGAGACCCAGTACTTC
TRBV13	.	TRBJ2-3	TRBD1	CASSQQGFGTDTQYF	TGTGCCAGCAGCCAACAGGGGTTTGGAACAGATACGCAGTATTTT
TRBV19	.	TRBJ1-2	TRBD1	CASSNTGDYGYTF	TGTGCCAGTAGTAATACAGGGGACTATGGCTACACCTTC
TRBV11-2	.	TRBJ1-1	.	CASSLDVDTEAFF	TGTGCCAGCAGCTTAGATGTAGACACTGAAGCTTTCTTT
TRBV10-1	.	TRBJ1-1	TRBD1	CASSERDRDTEAFF	TGCGCCAGCAGTGAGCGGGACAGGGACACTGAAGCTTTCTTT
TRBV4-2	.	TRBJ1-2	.	CASSRLGGETGYTF	TGTGCCAGCAGCCGTCTGGGGGGAGAAACCGGCTACACCTTC
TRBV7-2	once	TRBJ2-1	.	CASSLTHRVDYNEQFF	TGTGCCAGCAGTTTGACTCACAGGGTTGACTACAATGAGCAGTTCTTC
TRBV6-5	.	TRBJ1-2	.	CASRTTRDGYTF	TGTGCCAGCCGTACTACCAGGGATGGCTACACCTTC
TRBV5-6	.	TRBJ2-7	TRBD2	CASSLAGTSGEQYF	TGTGCCAGCAGCTTGGCCGGGACTAGCGGTGAGCAGTACTTC
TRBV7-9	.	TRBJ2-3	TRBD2	CATREGGRFRYTQYF	TGTGCCACTAGGGAGGGTGGCAGGTTTAGGTATACGCAGTATTTT
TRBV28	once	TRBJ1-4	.	CASSGGGFPFEKLFF	TGTGCCAGCAGTGGGGGGGGCTTTCCCTTCGAAAAACTGTTTTTT
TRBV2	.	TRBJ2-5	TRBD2	CASSEGAAGGETQYF	TGTGCCAGCAGTGAAGGTGCGGCGGGGGGCGAGACCCAGTACTTC
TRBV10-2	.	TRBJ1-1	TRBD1	CASSEQGGATEAFF	TGCGCCAGCAGTGAACAGGGGGGAGCGACTGAAGCTTTCTTT
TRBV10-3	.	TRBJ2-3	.	CAIKLDSTTDTQYF	TGTGCCATCAAACTCGACAGCACCACAGATACGCAGTATTTT
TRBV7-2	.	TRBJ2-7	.	CASSPEWTNEQYF	TGTGCCAGCAGCCCAGAATGGACAAACGAGCAGTACTTC
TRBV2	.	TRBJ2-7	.	CASSVSLLSHEQYF	TGTGCCAGCAGTGTGTCTCTCCTAAGTCACGAGCAGTACTTC
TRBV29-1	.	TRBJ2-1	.	CSVFSGASSYNEQFF	TGCAGCGTTTTTTCAGGGGCCAGCTCCTACAATGAGCAGTTCTTC
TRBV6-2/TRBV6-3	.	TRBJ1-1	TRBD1	CASSSSTGVGKEQNTEAFF	TGTGCCAGCAGTTCGTCCACAGGGGTGGGGAAGGAGCAGAACACTGAAGCTTTCTTT
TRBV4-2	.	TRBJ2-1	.	CASSLIGTGNNEQFF	TGTGCCAGCAGCCTCATAGGGACTGGAAACAATGAGCAGTTCTTC
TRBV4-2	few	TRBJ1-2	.	CASSQDLRGKTNYGYTF	TGTGCCAGCAGCCAAGATCTCAGGGGAAAAACTAACTATGGCTACACCTTC
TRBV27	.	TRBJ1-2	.	CASSSNIGRWGYTF	TGTGCCAGCAGTTCAAATATAGGGAGATGGGGCTACACCTTC
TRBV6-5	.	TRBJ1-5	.	CASSSREGQPQHF	TGTGCCAGCAGTTCCCGTGAGGGCCAGCCCCAGCATTTT
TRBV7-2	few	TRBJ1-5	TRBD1	CASSLGYMETGYNQPQHF	TGTGCCAGCAGCTTAGGTTACATGGAGACAGGGTACAATCAGCCCCAGCATTTT
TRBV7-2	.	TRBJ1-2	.	CASSYYGNYGYTF	TGTGCCAGCAGCTACTACGGTAACTATGGCTACACCTTC
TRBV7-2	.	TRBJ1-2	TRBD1	CASSSDRWYGYTF	TGTGCCAGCAGCTCGGACAGGTGGTATGGCTACACCTTC